Below, 12 T cell receptor beta chains from the same sample are listed, as sequenced in a study of cytomegalovirus exposure and HLA in healthy donors. Amplification used 60 Vbeta primers and 13 Jbeta primers. Some clones are missing from TCRdb's copy, which holds only in-frame ones; the method was immunoSEQ multiplex PCR. Recorded here are about 49,000 clones; the top ten clones represent 9.5% to 15%. The source material was PBMCs. Receptors originate from a young man in good health and CMV-seropositive.

The rearrangement links TRBV4-2 to TRBJ2-5; 12 nucleotides align to TRBD2. V gave up 1 base and J gave up 3 bases; unmatched junction bases: 9. Germline CDR1 LGHNA, CDR2 YNFKEQ. The CDR3 contains 18 residues. The CDR3 is CASSQGAWLAGGKETQYF. The CDR3 bases are TGTGCCAGCAGCCAAGGGGCCTGGCTAGCGGGAGGGAAAGAGACCCAGTACTTC.

The chain couples TRBV18 to TRBJ1-5; TRBD1 matches at 9 bases. J gave up 4 bases and V 0 bases, and 1 base lay outside the gene matches. Looked up from germline, CDR1 is KGHSH and CDR2 is LQKENI. This CDR3 contains 15 residues. The CDR3 protein is CASSPPGQGNQPQHF. The CDR3 region has the DNA TGTGCCAGCTCACCACCGGGACAGGGTAATCAGCCCCAGCATTTT.

The chain combines TRBV5-1 with TRBJ1-2; possible D gene TRBD1, 6 bases. Trimming removed 2 bases at V and 8 bases at J, with 22 bases between. The CDR3 length is 16 residues. CDR1 SGHRS and CDR2 YFSETQ come from the germline V gene. The CDR3 DNA is TGCGCCAGCAGCTTCTTCGGGACACACCGTGGGATCGGCTACACCTTC. Protein product: CASSFFGTHRGIGYTF.

The chain carries TRBV7-9 and TRBJ2-7; the match to TRBD2 covers 7 bases. This CDR3 is 16 amino acids long. Germline loops: CDR1 SEHNR, CDR2 FQNEAQ (reference sequence). J gave up 3 bases and V 5 bases, and 13 bases lay outside the gene matches. CDR3 amino acids: CASSPPGGTKFYEQYF. The DNA of the CDR3 is TGTGCCAGCAGCCCCCCCGGGGGGACCAAGTTCTACGAGCAGTACTTC.

The J gene is TRBJ2-1, the V gene TRBV30, with 9 positions matching TRBD2. The germline V gene has CDR1 GTSNPN and CDR2 SVGIG (reference sequence). Germline trimming cut 2 bases from V and 10 bases from J; bases unmatched to any gene: 12. The CDR3 has 15 amino acids. Here the CDR3 DNA reads TGTGCCTGGAGTCCAGGGATAGCGGGAGAGAGGGAGCAGTTCTTC. As protein: CAWSPGIAGEREQFF.

The chain couples TRBV10-2 to TRBJ2-3; 12 bases are shared with TRBD1. CDR3 length: 14 residues. V lost 7 bases, J lost 6 bases, and 5 bases stayed unmatched. CDR1 and CDR2 from the germline V gene are WSHSY and SAAADI. The CDR3 DNA is TGCGCCAGCACCACCGGGACAGGGGGCGATACGCAGTATTTT. This encodes CASTTGTGGDTQYF.

In regard to this clone: One junction end does not reproduce the germline sequence, and a read error may be involved. CDR3 amino acids: CASSLVPGGKAYEQHF. The CDR3 DNA sequence: TGCGCCAGCAGCTTGGTGCCAGGGGGCAAAGCCTACGAGCAGCACTTC. V and J are TRBV5-1 and TRBJ2-7; 8 bases align to TRBD1. The CDR3 runs to 16 residues. The germline V gene has CDR1 SGHRS and CDR2 YFSETQ.

V and J are TRBV7-9 and TRBJ1-1; D not certain. The CDR3 is made up of 11 amino acids. V lost 5 bases, J lost 5 bases, and 6 bases lay in between. The germline V gene has CDR1 SEHNR and CDR2 FQNEAQ (reference sequence). CDR3: CASSATTEAFF. In nucleotides, the CDR3 is TGTGCCAGCAGCGCGACAACTGAAGCTTTCTTT. Based on the CDR3 plus reference TRBV7-9 and TRBJ1-1, the full variable domain is DTGVSQNPRHKITKRGQNVTFRCDPISEHNRLYWYRQTLGQGPEFLTYFQNEAQLEKSRLLSDRFSAERPKGSFSTLEIQRTEQGDSAMYLCASSATTEAFFGQGTRLTVV.

The chain carries TRBV10-3 and TRBJ1-4, with 8 bases that match TRBD1. The CDR3 runs 16 residues. Unmatched junction bases numbered 8, after V lost 6 bases and J lost 2 bases. Looked up from germline, CDR1 is ENHRY and CDR2 is SYGVKD. This chain's CDR3 is CAISPTGGGTNEKLFF. The CDR3 DNA reads TGTGCCATCAGCCCTACAGGGGGAGGGACTAATGAAAAACTGTTTTTT.

This chain connects TRBV28 to TRBJ1-6; 7 bases fit TRBD1. J gave up 6 bases and V 6 bases, and 5 bases lay outside the gene matches. The germline CDR1 and CDR2 sequences are MDHEN and SYDVKM. CDR3 length equals 14 residues. CDR3 DNA: TGTGCCAGCAGATGGACAGGAGGTAATTCACCCCTCCACTTT. Encoded protein: CASRWTGGNSPLHF.

The rearrangement joins TRBV28 to TRBJ1-5, with D uncertain. V gave up 6 bases and J gave up 3 bases, with 15 bases separating them. Germline V gives CDR1 MDHEN, CDR2 SYDVKM. CDR3 length equals 15 residues. Written as DNA, the CDR3 is TGTGCCAGCAGATTGAGTCAGGCACTCAATCAGCCCCAGCATTTT. Translating it yields CASRLSQALNQPQHF.

The chain links TRBV6-1 to TRBJ2-1; 9 bases agree with TRBD2. The CDR3 covers 15 residues. The ends lost 2 bases at V and 7 bases at J; junction bases unmatched: 6. Germline V gives CDR1 MNHNS, CDR2 SASEGT. CDR3 sequence: CASSESAGGGNEQFF. The CDR3 coding sequence is TGTGCCAGCAGTGAATCGGCGGGAGGGGGGAATGAGCAGTTCTTC.